The 15 T cell receptor beta chains presented below share a single source sample, sequenced in a study of cytomegalovirus exposure and HLA in healthy donors. Primers for the PCR totalled 60 Vbeta and 13 Jbeta. Libraries were prepared by immunoSEQ multiplex PCR; TCRdb keeps only in-frame clonotypes and omits some of them. The sample lists around 200,000 clones, about three quarters occurring once. What was sequenced was PBMCs. The receptors come from a male donor in good health and CMV-seronegative.

CDR3 sequence (DNA): TGTGCCAGCAGCACGGACAGGGGGGGAGCTCCCCTCCACTTT. This sequence encodes CASSTDRGGAPLHF. The chain is built from TRBV5-4 and TRBJ1-6; 10 positions agree with TRBD1. The V gene's germline CDR1 is SGHNT and CDR2 YYREEE (reference sequence). V shed 4 bases and J 13 bases; nucleotides not matched to a gene: 8. This CDR3 has 14 amino acids.

This chain uses TRBV5-5 with TRBJ1-5; D not resolved. Germline CDR1 SGHKS, CDR2 YYEKEE (reference sequence). The CDR3 loop spans 13 amino acids. V was clipped by 0 bases and J by 6 bases, with 7 bases between them. Written as DNA, the CDR3 is TGTGCCAGCAGCTTGGGGCATACTCAGCCCCAGCATTTT. It encodes CASSLGHTQPQHF.

The chain employs TRBV2 and TRBJ2-2; possibly TRBD2 for D (6 bases). The V end lost 8 bases, the J end lost 7 bases, and 20 bases lay between the germline ends. This CDR3 spans 15 amino acids. The germline CDR1 and CDR2 sequences are SNHLY and FYNNEI. Written as DNA, the CDR3 is TGTGCCAGCCGTTTTATTAGCGGAGCGGGCGGGGAGCTGTTTTTT. As protein: CASRFISGAGGELFF.

The CDR3 loop is CAISPGTGTYEQYF. Here the CDR3 DNA reads TGTGCCATCAGTCCCGGGACAGGGACCTACGAGCAGTACTTC. The gene calls are TRBV10-3 and TRBJ2-7, with 9 bases aligning to TRBD1. This CDR3 spans 14 amino acids. Germline-derived CDR1 and CDR2 are ENHRY and SYGVKD. J lost 2 bases, V lost 5 bases, and 4 bases had no gene match.

The V gene is TRBV7-9, the J gene TRBJ1-2; D unclear. Per the germline V gene, CDR1 is SEHNR and CDR2 is FQNEAQ (reference sequence). This CDR3 has 14 residues. Trimming removed 0 bases from V and 6 bases from J, with 11 bases in between. CDR3 amino acids: CASSLARAADGYTF. The CDR3 region has the DNA TGTGCCAGCAGCTTAGCGCGGGCAGCGGATGGCTACACCTTC. Looking up the rest from reference TRBV7-9 and TRBJ1-2 gives the full variable domain: DTGVSQNPRHKITKRGQNVTFRCDPISEHNRLYWYRQTLGQGPEFLTYFQNEAQLEKSRLLSDRFSAERPKGSFSTLEIQRTEQGDSAMYLCASSLARAADGYTFGSGTRLTVV.

The CDR3 spells CASSFRTSGTGQDIQYF. In DNA form, the CDR3 reads TGCGCCAGCAGTTTTCGTACCTCCGGGACAGGCCAAGACATTCAGTACTTC. V usage is TRBV5-1 and J usage is TRBJ2-4; 8 nucleotides line up with TRBD1. Losses at the gene ends were 5 bases for V and 8 bases for J; bases not matched to a gene: 18. The CDR3 has 17 residues. The V gene's germline CDR1 is SGHRS and CDR2 YFSETQ.

The chain recombines TRBV28 with TRBJ1-4; 7 nucleotides agree with TRBD1. Trimming took 3 bases from V and 4 from J; bases not matched to a gene: 14. The CDR3 consists of 18 residues. Germline V gene data show CDR1 as MDHEN and CDR2 as SYDVKM. CDR3 region: CASSFPRGGDGINEKLFF. Here the CDR3 DNA reads TGTGCCAGCAGTTTCCCCCGAGGGGGCGATGGTATTAATGAAAAACTGTTTTTT.

This rearrangement joins TRBV9 to TRBJ1-4, with a weak D call TRBD1 (5 bases). This CDR3 spans 15 amino acids. The germline V gene encodes CDR1 SGDLS and CDR2 YYNGEE. V lost 0 bases and J lost 5, with 11 bases in between. The CDR3 is CASSVVDRENEKLFF. For the CDR3, the DNA is TGTGCCAGCAGCGTAGTAGACAGAGAAAATGAAAAACTGTTTTTT.

This clone was counted once. This chain connects TRBV5-4 to TRBJ2-1; 7 nucleotides agree with TRBD2. This CDR3 contains 12 residues. Germline V gene data show CDR1 as SGHNT and CDR2 as YYREEE (reference sequence). J gave up 5 bases and V 9 bases, and 5 bases lay outside the gene matches. The CDR3 is CATERGDNEQFF. The CDR3, as DNA: TGTGCCACAGAGCGGGGTGACAATGAGCAGTTCTTC.

In its sample, this clone was seen a few times. The rearrangement links TRBV11-2 to TRBJ1-2; D not certain. The CDR3 totals 15 residues. Germline assignment: CDR1 SGHAT and CDR2 FQNNGV. Trimming removed 2 bases at V and 6 bases at J, with 16 bases between. CDR3 sequence: CASSLMSGVENGYTF. The CDR3 DNA reads as TGTGCCAGCAGCTTAATGAGCGGGGTAGAGAATGGCTACACCTTC.

This chain uses TRBV6-5 with TRBJ1-1; 8 positions match TRBD1. Germline trimming cut 6 bases from V and 5 bases from J; bases unmatched to any gene: 11. Germline assignment: CDR1 MNHEY and CDR2 SVGAGI. The CDR3 has 15 amino acids. Here the CDR3 reads CASSGARGRRTEAFF. CDR3 DNA: TGTGCCAGCAGCGGGGCCAGGGGGCGGAGGACTGAAGCTTTCTTT.

J is TRBJ1-4 and V is TRBV7-2; TRBD1 aligns across 9 bases. CDR3 length equals 14 residues. Germline trimming cut 4 bases from V and 8 bases from J; bases unmatched to any gene: 5. Germline assignment: CDR1 SGHTA and CDR2 FQGNSA. The CDR3 spells CASSYRGLREKLFF. The DNA of the CDR3 is TGTGCCAGCAGCTACAGGGGGCTGAGGGAAAAACTGTTTTTT.

The rearrangement uses TRBV18 and TRBJ1-6; unclear D gene. The V end lost 2 bases, the J end lost 14 bases, and 10 bases lay between the germline ends. The CDR3 consists of 12 residues. CDR1 and CDR2 from the germline V gene are KGHSH and LQKENI. The CDR3 reads CASSPTTPTLHF. The CDR3 nucleotides are TGTGCCAGCTCACCAACGACTCCGACCCTCCACTTT.

The chain is built from TRBV19 and TRBJ1-5; 10 bases are shared with TRBD1. The V gene end was trimmed by 3 bases and the J gene end by 6 bases; junction bases not matched to a gene: 2. The germline V gene encodes CDR1 LNHDA and CDR2 SQIVND (reference sequence). CDR3 length: 14 amino acids. CDR3 coding DNA: TGTGCCAGTAGTATCCGGGACAGGGGTCAGCCCCAGCATTTT. Its protein product is CASSIRDRGQPQHF.

This chain uses TRBV29-1 with TRBJ2-5, with 7 nucleotides matching TRBD1. Germline V gives CDR1 SQVTM, CDR2 ANQGSEA. The CDR3 length is 12 residues. Trimming took 6 bases from V and 5 from J; bases not matched to a gene: 6. The DNA of the CDR3 is TGCAGCGTGCGTACAGGGGAGGAGACCCAGTACTTC. It is translated as CSVRTGEETQYF.